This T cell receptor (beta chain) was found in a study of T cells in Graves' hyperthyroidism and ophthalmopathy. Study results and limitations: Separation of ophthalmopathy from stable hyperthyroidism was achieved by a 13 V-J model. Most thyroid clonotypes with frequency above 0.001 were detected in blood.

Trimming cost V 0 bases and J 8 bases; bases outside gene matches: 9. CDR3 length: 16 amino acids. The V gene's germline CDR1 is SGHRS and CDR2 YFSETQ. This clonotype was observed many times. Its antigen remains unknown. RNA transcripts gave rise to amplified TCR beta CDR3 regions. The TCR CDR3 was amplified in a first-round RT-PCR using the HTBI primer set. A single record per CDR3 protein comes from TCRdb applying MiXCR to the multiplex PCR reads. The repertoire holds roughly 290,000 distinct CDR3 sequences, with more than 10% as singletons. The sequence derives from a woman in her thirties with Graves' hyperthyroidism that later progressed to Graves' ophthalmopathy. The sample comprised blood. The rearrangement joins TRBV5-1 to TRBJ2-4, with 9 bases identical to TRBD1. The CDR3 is CASSLAIGQGTDIQYF. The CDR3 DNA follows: TGCGCCAGCAGCTTGGCCATTGGACAGGGGACGGACATTCAGTACTTC.